This T cell receptor beta chain was sequenced in a study of T cell repertoires in cytomegalovirus infection. Turning to the study itself: It was the public TCR beta signatures that indicated both CMV infection and matching HLA type.

TCRdb reprocessed the reads with MiXCR, giving one entry per CDR3 protein. The sample lists about 310,000 distinct CDR3 sequences; roughly 15% were seen once. The CDR3 has 15 amino acids. V lost 2 bases and J lost 7; bases outside the gene matches: 10. CDR1 and CDR2 (germline): MGHDK, SYGVNS. Overall study findings and caveats: The response measured ex vivo was dominated by TCR beta clonotypes (HLA-C-restricted and CMV-specific). Accumulated public TCR beta family frequency recognized individuals carrying CMV together with the relevant HLA.

This clonotype occurred many times. No antigen is known for it. This chain connects TRBV25-1 to TRBJ1-1; TRBD1 aligns across 7 bases. The receptor comes from a human donor in good health (CMV status not recorded). Some clones in this sample may be carry-over from other donors' samples. Sequencing was done on a sample of PBMCs. CDR3 loop: CASSEAGRGIVEAFF. The CDR3 DNA sequence: TGTGCCAGCAGTGAAGCAGGCAGGGGGATCGTTGAAGCTTTCTTT.